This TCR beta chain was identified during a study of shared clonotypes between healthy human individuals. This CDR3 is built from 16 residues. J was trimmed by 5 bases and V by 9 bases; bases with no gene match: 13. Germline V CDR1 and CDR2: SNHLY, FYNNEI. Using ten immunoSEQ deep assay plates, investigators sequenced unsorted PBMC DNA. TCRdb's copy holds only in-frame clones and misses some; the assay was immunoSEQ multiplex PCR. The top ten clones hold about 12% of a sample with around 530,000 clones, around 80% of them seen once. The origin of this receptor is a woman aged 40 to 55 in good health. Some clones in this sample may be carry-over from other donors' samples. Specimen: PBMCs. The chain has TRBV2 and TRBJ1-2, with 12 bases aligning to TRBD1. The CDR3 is CARNRGTGGAEYGYTF. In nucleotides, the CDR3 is TGTGCCAGAAATCGGGGGACAGGGGGCGCTGAATATGGCTACACCTTC.